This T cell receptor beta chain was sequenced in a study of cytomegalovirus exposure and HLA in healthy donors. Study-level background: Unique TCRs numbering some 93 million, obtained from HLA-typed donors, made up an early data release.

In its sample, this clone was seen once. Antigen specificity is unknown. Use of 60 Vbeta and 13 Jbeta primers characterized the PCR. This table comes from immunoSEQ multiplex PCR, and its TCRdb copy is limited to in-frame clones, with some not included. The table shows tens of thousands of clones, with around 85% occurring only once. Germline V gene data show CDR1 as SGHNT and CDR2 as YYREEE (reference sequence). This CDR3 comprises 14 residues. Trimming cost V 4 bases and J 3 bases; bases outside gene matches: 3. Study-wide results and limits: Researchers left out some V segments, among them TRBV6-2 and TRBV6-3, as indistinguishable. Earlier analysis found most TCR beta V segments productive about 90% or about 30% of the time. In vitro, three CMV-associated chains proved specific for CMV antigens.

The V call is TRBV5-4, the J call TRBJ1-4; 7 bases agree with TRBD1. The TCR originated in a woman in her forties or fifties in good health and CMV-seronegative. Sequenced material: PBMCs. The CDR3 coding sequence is TGTGCCAGCAGCGCCGGGACAGCTAATGAAAAACTGTTTTTT. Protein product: CASSAGTANEKLFF.